These 29 T cell receptor beta chains share one sample of origin, sequenced in a study of cytomegalovirus exposure and HLA in healthy donors. Vbeta (60) and Jbeta (13) primers were used in the PCR. Produced via immunoSEQ multiplex PCR; TCRdb's table is partial and in-frame only. The sample records 30,000 to 40,000 clones, approximately 90% being singletons. Material for sequencing was PBMCs. The receptor set was obtained from a woman between 35 and 50 years old in good health and CMV-seropositive.

The chain has TRBV18 and TRBJ1-1; D possibly corresponds to TRBD1 (6 bases). With 3 bases removed from V and 5 bases from J, the gap between germline ends came to 13 bases. CDR1 and CDR2 (germline): KGHSH, LQKENI. The CDR3 is 14 amino acids. Written as DNA, the CDR3 is TGTGCCAGCTCACCTGGACAGAAGGCGACTGAAGCTTTCTTT. Encoded protein: CASSPGQKATEAFF. Complete variable domain (other parts from reference TRBV18 and TRBJ1-1): NAGVMQNPRHLVRRRGQEARLRCSPMKGHSHVYWYRQLPEEGLKFMVYLQKENIIDESGMPKERFSAEFPKEGPSILRIQQVVRGDSAAYFCASSPGQKATEAFFGQGTRLTVV.

The chain recombines TRBV23-1 with TRBJ1-3, with TRBD1 identical over 9 bases. TRBV23-1 is an open reading frame, and its role is uncertain. With V trimmed by 9 bases and J by 0 bases, 21 bases remained unmatched. CDR3 length equals 20 residues. CDR3: CASLIGIGTGSTGSGNTIYF. The CDR3 coding sequence is TGCGCCAGTCTCATAGGGATAGGGACAGGGTCAACCGGCTCTGGAAACACCATATATTTT.

V usage is TRBV10-3 and J usage is TRBJ1-2, with D perhaps matching TRBD1 (5 bases). Germline V gene lookup returns CDR1 ENHRY and CDR2 SYGVKD. The V end was cut by 7 bases, the J end by 4 bases, with 7 bases between. CDR3 length equals 11 residues. CDR3 bases: TGTGCCATCACGGGGGGCTATGGCTACACCTTC. Its translation: CAITGGYGYTF.

The chain has TRBV4-1 and TRBJ1-4; 9 bases are a match to TRBD1. CDR3 length: 15 amino acids. V lost 3 bases and J lost 8; bases outside the gene matches: 7. Germline values: CDR1 MGHRA, CDR2 YSYEKL. CDR3 residues: CASSQSGQGVEKLFF. The CDR3 DNA follows: TGCGCCAGCAGCCAGTCGGGACAGGGAGTAGAAAAACTGTTTTTT.

The J gene is TRBJ2-3, the V gene TRBV29-1, with D hard to call. The CDR3 is 13 residues long. V dropped 6 bases and J dropped 6 bases, with 16 bases sitting between them. In germline, CDR1 is SQVTM, CDR2 ANQGSEA. In nucleotides, the CDR3 is TGCAGCGTGTGTGAAACGAGAGTGGATACGCAGTATTTT. Protein product: CSVCETRVDTQYF.

V usage is TRBV19 and J usage is TRBJ2-3, with a weak D call TRBD2 (6 bases). The V gene lost 4 bases and the J gene lost 2 bases, with 13 bases spanning the gap. This CDR3 spans 15 amino acids. CDR1 is LNHDA, CDR2 SQIVND, per germline (reference sequence). The CDR3 bases are TGTGCCAGTAGTAAAGGACTAACTACCACAGATACGCAGTATTTT. It yields the protein CASSKGLTTTDTQYF.

In DNA form, the CDR3 reads TGTGCCAGCGGCGGACAGGGTCAAAGTCAGCCCCAGCATTTT. Amino acids: CASGGQGQSQPQHF. This chain connects TRBV2 to TRBJ1-5, with 8 bases fitting TRBD1. Per the germline V gene, CDR1 is SNHLY and CDR2 is FYNNEI. V gave up 8 bases and J gave up 6 bases; unmatched junction bases: 9. The CDR3 totals 14 residues. The full variable domain, in which reference TRBV2 and TRBJ1-5 provide the parts outside the CDR3, is EPEVTQTPSHQVTQMGQEVILRCVPISNHLYFYWYRQILGQKVEFLVSFYNNEISEKSEIFDDQFSVERPDGSNFTLKIRSTKLEDSAMYFCASGGQGQSQPQHFGDGTRLSIL.

The chain employs TRBV7-2 and TRBJ1-1; D is possibly TRBD1 (6 bases). Trimming took off 4 bases at V and 3 bases at J, with 9 bases between the two ends. Germline V CDR1 and CDR2: SGHTA, FQGNSA. The CDR3 is 13 residues long. CDR3 DNA: TGTGCCAGCAGCTACACAGGGTACACTGAAGCTTTCTTT. It is translated as CASSYTGYTEAFF. The complete variable domain, with remaining parts taken from reference TRBV7-2 and TRBJ1-1, reads GAGVSQSPSNKVTEKGKDVELRCDPISGHTALYWYRQSLGQGLEFLIYFQGNSAPDKSGLPSDRFSAERTGGSVSTLTIQRTQQEDSAVYLCASSYTGYTEAFFGQGTRLTVV.

J is TRBJ1-3 and V is TRBV7-2; D is perhaps TRBD1 (6 bases). The germline V gene encodes CDR1 SGHTA and CDR2 FQGNSA. Between the trimmed V and J ends, which lost 2 bases and 4 bases, there was a span of 9 bases. This CDR3 comprises 14 residues. The DNA for the CDR3 is TGTGCCAGCAGCTTACAGGGGCCGGGAAACACCATATATTTT. Translated: CASSLQGPGNTIYF.

The chain couples TRBV6-6 to TRBJ2-7, with TRBD1 identical over 9 bases. CDR1 and CDR2 (germline): MNHNY, SVGAGI (reference sequence). J was trimmed by 4 bases and V by 3 bases; bases with no gene match: 7. The CDR3 consists of 15 residues. CDR3 sequence (DNA): TGTGCCAGCAGTTATCCCAGACAGGGGGTGTACGAGCAGTACTTC. As protein: CASSYPRQGVYEQYF.

The V gene is TRBV5-8, the J gene TRBJ2-3; 11 bases line up with TRBD2. Trimming removed 0 bases from V and 0 bases from J; junction bases left unmatched: 3. Germline CDR1 reads SGHTS; CDR2 reads YDEGEE. The CDR3 loop spans 17 amino acids. The CDR3 spells CASSLALAGGSTDTQYF. For the CDR3, the DNA is TGTGCCAGCAGCTTGGCCCTAGCGGGGGGTAGCACAGATACGCAGTATTTT.

V and J are TRBV27 and TRBJ2-3; weak D call: TRBD2 (6 bases). This CDR3 comprises 15 residues. Trimming left V 5 bases short and J 4 bases short, with 16 bases between. Germline values: CDR1 MNHEY, CDR2 SMNVEV (reference sequence). The CDR3 protein is CASSPFGGDADTQYF. CDR3 DNA: TGTGCCAGCAGTCCCTTTGGAGGGGATGCAGATACGCAGTATTTT.

The chain joins TRBV12-5 to TRBJ2-2; 7 bases are a match to TRBD1. CDR3 length: 14 amino acids. Germline CDR1 and CDR2: LGHNT and FRNRAP. The ends lost 5 bases at V and 6 bases at J; junction bases unmatched: 6. Here the CDR3 reads CASGRGQFPGELFF. The CDR3 DNA is TGTGCTAGTGGTAGGGGACAGTTCCCCGGGGAGCTGTTTTTT.

The rearrangement links TRBV10-3 to TRBJ2-7; 10 bases line up with TRBD1. Germline V gene lookup returns CDR1 ENHRY and CDR2 SYGVKD. V gave up 10 bases and J gave up 4 bases; unmatched junction bases: 16. This CDR3 has 16 residues. This CDR3 is CATFHTSGTGEYEQYF. CDR3 nucleotide sequence: TGTGCCACCTTCCATACTTCCGGGACAGGGGAATACGAGCAGTACTTC.

J is TRBJ2-1 and V is TRBV6-5, with a possible D match to TRBD1 (6 bases). Trimming pared 7 bases from V and 8 bases from J, leaving 9 bases between. CDR3 length equals 11 residues. From germline, CDR1 is MNHEY and CDR2 SVGAGI. This chain's CDR3 is CASNQGYEQFF. In nucleotides, the CDR3 is TGTGCCAGCAATCAGGGGTATGAGCAGTTCTTC.

The J gene is TRBJ1-5, the V gene TRBV18; D gene ambiguous. Germline CDR1 KGHSH, CDR2 LQKENI. V was cut by 6 bases and J by 4 bases, with 16 bases left in between. The CDR3 covers 15 residues. The CDR3 region is CASSPTGFSNQPQHF. Here the CDR3 DNA reads TGTGCCAGCTCCCCCACCGGGTTTAGTAATCAGCCCCAGCATTTT.

The chain employs TRBV6-5 and TRBJ1-6; TRBD1 might be the D (6 bases). This CDR3 has 15 amino acids. V shed 3 bases and J shed 6 bases, with 12 bases lying between them. Germline lookup yields CDR1 MNHEY and CDR2 SVGAGI. CDR3 DNA sequence: TGTGCCAGCAGTTATGCCGGACAGATTAATTCACCCCTCCACTTT. Translation: CASSYAGQINSPLHF.

This chain joins TRBV5-1 and TRBJ2-2; D may be TRBD1 (6 bases). V dropped 0 bases and J dropped 5 bases, with 11 bases sitting between them. Germline lookup yields CDR1 SGHRS and CDR2 YFSETQ. This CDR3 comprises 15 residues. CDR3 region: CASSLASQGTGELFF. CDR3 DNA: TGCGCCAGCAGCTTGGCTTCGCAGGGGACCGGGGAGCTGTTTTTT. The full variable domain, its missing parts supplied by reference TRBV5-1 and TRBJ2-2, is KAGVTQTPRYLIKTRGQQVTLSCSPISGHRSVSWYQQTPGQGLQFLFEYFSETQRNKGNFPGRFSGRQFSNSRSEMNVSTLELGDSALYLCASSLASQGTGELFFGEGSRLTVL.

This chain uses TRBV19 with TRBJ1-4, with 10 bases identical to TRBD1. There are 17 residues in the CDR3. Germline-derived CDR1 and CDR2 are LNHDA and SQIVND (reference sequence). V dropped 8 bases and J dropped 5; count of bases not matched to a gene: 14. CDR3 sequence: CASSSGGQGILNEKLFF. The DNA of the CDR3 is TGTGCCAGTTCCTCCGGGGGACAGGGGATTTTAAATGAAAAACTGTTTTTT.

V is TRBV13 and J is TRBJ2-3; TRBD2 matches 8 bases. V trimming: 5 bases; J trimming: 0 bases; junction bases outside the gene matches: 10. The CDR3 contains 17 residues. Germline CDR1 reads PRHDT; CDR2 reads FYEKMQ (reference sequence). The CDR3 protein is CASSHSIAGSSTDTQYF. CDR3 in DNA: TGTGCCAGCAGCCATTCTATAGCGGGGTCTAGCACAGATACGCAGTATTTT.

The table lists this clone with a count of one. This chain links TRBV6-5 with TRBJ1-4, with TRBD1 as a possible D gene (6 bases). Germline CDR1 is MNHEY and CDR2 is SVGAGI. V lost 4 bases to trimming and J lost 8 bases, with 17 bases between them. This CDR3 region has 15 residues. The CDR3 nucleotides read TGTGCCAGCAGTTCAGGGATTCGCACAGGGGAAAAACTGTTTTTT. It specifies CASSSGIRTGEKLFF.

The CDR3 spells CASSASGGQGEQFF. The CDR3 coding sequence is TGTGCCAGCAGTGCTAGCGGGGGGCAGGGTGAGCAGTTCTTC. V gene TRBV6-1 combines with J gene TRBJ2-1; TRBD2 matches at 11 bases. CDR3 length: 14 residues. Germline V gene lookup returns CDR1 MNHNS and CDR2 SASEGT. The V gene end was trimmed by 4 bases and the J gene end by 9 bases; junction bases not matched to a gene: 5.

This clone was observed once. The chain combines TRBV7-9 with TRBJ2-4, with D tentatively TRBD1 (5 bases). The length of the CDR3 is 17 residues. The germline V gene has CDR1 SEHNR and CDR2 FQNEAQ (reference sequence). V shed 3 bases and J shed 0 bases, with 15 bases lying between them. For the CDR3, the DNA is TGTGCCAGCAGCTTTTCTAGAAGACAGCCAGCCAAAAACATTCAGTACTTC. Protein sequence: CASSFSRRQPAKNIQYF.

The chain links TRBV4-3 to TRBJ2-2; possible D gene TRBD2, 5 bases. This CDR3 spans 15 amino acids. Germline V gives CDR1 LGHNA, CDR2 YSLEER. The ends were cut back, 0 bases at V and 10 bases at J, with 15 bases in the middle. CDR3 amino acids: CASSQDLGRGKELFF. The CDR3 DNA is TGCGCCAGCAGCCAAGATCTAGGACGGGGAAAGGAGCTGTTTTTT.

This clone was counted once. V usage is TRBV9 and J usage is TRBJ2-3; 7 bases agree with TRBD2. The CDR3 contains 16 residues. From germline, CDR1 is SGDLS and CDR2 YYNGEE. Trimming at V came to 0 bases and at J to 2 bases, leaving 6 bases not matched to a gene. In DNA, the CDR3 is TGTGCCAGCAGCGTAGATAACGGGGGGACCACAGATACGCAGTATTTT. Translating gives CASSVDNGGTTDTQYF.

The chain joins TRBV5-1 to TRBJ2-3, with 8 bases lining up with TRBD1. V dropped 4 bases and J dropped 1; count of bases not matched to a gene: 2. Germline V lookup: CDR1 SGHRS, CDR2 YFSETQ. CDR3 length: 14 residues. CDR3 protein: CASSPGQGTDTQYF. Written as DNA, the CDR3 is TGCGCCAGCAGCCCGGGACAGGGCACAGATACGCAGTATTTT.

The chain has TRBV19 and TRBJ2-1; D unresolved. Trimming removed 0 bases at V and 7 bases at J, with 7 bases between. CDR1 is LNHDA, CDR2 SQIVND, per germline (reference sequence). The CDR3 contains 13 residues. CDR3 DNA: TGTGCCAGTAGTATAGATCGAACAAATGAGCAGTTCTTC. This codes for CASSIDRTNEQFF.

The chain links TRBV7-9 to TRBJ1-3, with D possibly matching TRBD1 (5 bases). Germline V gene data show CDR1 as SEHNR and CDR2 as FQNEAQ (reference sequence). The CDR3 has 16 amino acids. Trimming stripped 3 bases from V and 4 bases from J, with 16 bases between. CDR3 loop: CASSFDVGVEGNTIYF. CDR3 in DNA: TGTGCCAGCAGCTTCGATGTAGGGGTGGAAGGAAACACCATATATTTT.

The J gene is TRBJ1-6, the V gene TRBV5-1; no reliable D call. The CDR3 runs 12 residues. Germline V gene lookup returns CDR1 SGHRS and CDR2 YFSETQ. V was clipped by 0 bases and J by 9 bases, with 4 bases between them. The CDR3 DNA follows: TGCGCCAGCAGCTTGGGGAGTTCACCCCTCCACTTT. Translating it yields CASSLGSSPLHF.